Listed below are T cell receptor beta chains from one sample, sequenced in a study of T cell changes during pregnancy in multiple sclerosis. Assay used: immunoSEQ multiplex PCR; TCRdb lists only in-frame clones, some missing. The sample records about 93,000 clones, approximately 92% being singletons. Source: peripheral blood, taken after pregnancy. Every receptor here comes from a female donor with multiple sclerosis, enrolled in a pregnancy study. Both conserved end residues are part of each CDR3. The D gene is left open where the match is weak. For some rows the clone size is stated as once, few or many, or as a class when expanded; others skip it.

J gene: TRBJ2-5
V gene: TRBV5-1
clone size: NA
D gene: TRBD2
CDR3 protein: CASSFRTSGVNQETQYF
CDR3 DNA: TGCGCCAGCAGCTTCCGGACTAGCGGGGTGAATCAAGAGACCCAGTACTTC

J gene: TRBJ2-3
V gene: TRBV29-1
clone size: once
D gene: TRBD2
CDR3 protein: CSVVPGLAGWDTQYF
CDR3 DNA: TGCAGCGTTGTTCCCGGACTAGCGGGGTGGGATACGCAGTATTTT

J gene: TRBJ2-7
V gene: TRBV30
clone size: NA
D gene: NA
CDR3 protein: CAWSGLISYEQYF
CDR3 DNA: TGTGCCTGGAGTGGCCTAATCTCCTACGAGCAGTACTTC

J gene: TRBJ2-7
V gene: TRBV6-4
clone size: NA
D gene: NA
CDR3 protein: CASSPEFNLGYEQYF
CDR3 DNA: TGTGCCAGCAGCCCTGAGTTTAACCTAGGCTACGAGCAGTACTTC

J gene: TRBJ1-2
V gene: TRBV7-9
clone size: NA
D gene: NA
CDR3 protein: CASSPPLGYGYTF
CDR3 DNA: TGTGCCAGCAGCCCGCCCCTAGGCTATGGCTACACCTTC

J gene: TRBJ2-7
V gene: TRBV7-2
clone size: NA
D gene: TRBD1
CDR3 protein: CASSFGQGTNSYEQYF
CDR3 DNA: TGTGCCAGCAGCTTCGGACAGGGGACAAACTCCTACGAGCAGTACTTC

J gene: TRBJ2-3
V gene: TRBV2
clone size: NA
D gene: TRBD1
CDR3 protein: CASSGTGRTDTQYF
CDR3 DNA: TGTGCCAGCAGTGGGACAGGGCGCACAGATACGCAGTATTTT

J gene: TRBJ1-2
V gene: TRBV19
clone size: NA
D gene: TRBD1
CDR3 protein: CASSIGTGEFYGYTF
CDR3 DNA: TGTGCCAGTAGTATCGGGACAGGCGAATTCTATGGCTACACCTTC

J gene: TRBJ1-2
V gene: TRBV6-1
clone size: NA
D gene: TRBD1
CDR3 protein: CASSLLPDRNYTF
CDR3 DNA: TGTGCCAGCAGCCTACTTCCGGACAGGAACTACACCTTC

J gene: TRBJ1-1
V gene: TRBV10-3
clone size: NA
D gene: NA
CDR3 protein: CAITQGRMNTEAFF
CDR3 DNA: TGTGCCATCACCCAGGGTCGGATGAACACTGAAGCTTTCTTT

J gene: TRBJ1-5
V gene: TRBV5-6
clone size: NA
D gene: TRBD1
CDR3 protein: CASSTGQGNQPQHF
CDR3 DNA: TGTGCCAGCAGCACTGGACAGGGTAATCAGCCCCAGCATTTT

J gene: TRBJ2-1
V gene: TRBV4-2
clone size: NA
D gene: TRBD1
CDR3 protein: CASSQDSGTGIYNEQFF
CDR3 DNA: TGTGCCAGCAGCCAAGACAGCGGGACAGGGATCTACAATGAGCAGTTCTTC

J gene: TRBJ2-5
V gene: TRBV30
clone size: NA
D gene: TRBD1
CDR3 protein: CAWSVGLGTGTQYF
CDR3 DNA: TGTGCCTGGAGTGTGGGGCTAGGGACAGGGACCCAGTACTTC

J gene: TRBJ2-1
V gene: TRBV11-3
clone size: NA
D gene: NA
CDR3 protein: CASSLDAGRGNEQFF
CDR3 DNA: TGTGCCAGCAGCTTAGATGCGGGCCGTGGCAATGAGCAGTTCTTC

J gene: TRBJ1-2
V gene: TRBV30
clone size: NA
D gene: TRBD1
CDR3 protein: CAWSAGQGYGYTF
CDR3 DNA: TGTGCCTGGAGCGCGGGACAGGGTTATGGCTACACCTTC

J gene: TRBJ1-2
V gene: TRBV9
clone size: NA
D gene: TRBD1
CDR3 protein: CASSDAGTANYGYTF
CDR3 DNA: TGTGCCAGCAGCGATGCGGGGACAGCTAACTATGGCTACACCTTC

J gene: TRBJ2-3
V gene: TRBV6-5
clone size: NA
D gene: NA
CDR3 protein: CASTLGQGTDTQYF
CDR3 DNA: TGTGCCAGCACCTTGGGTCAGGGCACAGATACGCAGTATTTT

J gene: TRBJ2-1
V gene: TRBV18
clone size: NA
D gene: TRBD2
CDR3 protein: CASSPPASGPYNEQFF
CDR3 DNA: TGTGCCAGCTCACCACCGGCTAGCGGCCCTTACAATGAGCAGTTCTTC

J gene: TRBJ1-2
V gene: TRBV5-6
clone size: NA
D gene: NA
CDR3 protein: CASGGTNYGYTF
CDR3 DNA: TGTGCTAGCGGGGGCACGAACTATGGCTACACCTTC

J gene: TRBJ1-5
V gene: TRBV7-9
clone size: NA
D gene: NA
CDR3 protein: CASSPGQTGGNQPQHF
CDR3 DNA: TGTGCCAGCAGCCCCGGACAGACAGGAGGCAATCAGCCCCAGCATTTT

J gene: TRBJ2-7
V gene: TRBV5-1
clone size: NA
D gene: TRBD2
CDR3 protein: CASSSTPLAGQGEQYF
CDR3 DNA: TGCGCCAGCAGCTCCACCCCACTAGCGGGCCAAGGAGAGCAGTACTTC

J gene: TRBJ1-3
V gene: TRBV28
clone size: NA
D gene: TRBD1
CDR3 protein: CASSPIGTGGNTIYF
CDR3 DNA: TGTGCCAGCAGTCCCATCGGGACAGGGGGAAACACCATATATTTT

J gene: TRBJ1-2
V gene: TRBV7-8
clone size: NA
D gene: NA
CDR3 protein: CASSPNRDTKNYGYTF
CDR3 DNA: TGTGCCAGCAGCCCAAACCGGGACACAAAGAACTATGGCTACACCTTC

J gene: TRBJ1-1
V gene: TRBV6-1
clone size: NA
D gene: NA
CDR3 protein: CASSAHIPGGVMAEAFF
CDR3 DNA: TGTGCCAGCAGTGCCCACATCCCCGGCGGGGTGATGGCTGAAGCTTTCTTT

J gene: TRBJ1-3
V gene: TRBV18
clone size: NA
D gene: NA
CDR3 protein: CASSIRGTIGNTIYF
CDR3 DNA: TGTGCCAGCTCGATCCGGGGTACAATTGGAAACACCATATATTTT

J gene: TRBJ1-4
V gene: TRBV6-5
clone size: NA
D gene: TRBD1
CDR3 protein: CASSRGGHEKLFF
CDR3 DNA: TGTGCCAGCTCGCGAGGGGGCCATGAAAAACTGTTTTTT

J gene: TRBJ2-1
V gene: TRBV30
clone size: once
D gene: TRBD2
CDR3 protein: CAVSPGLAGLNEQFF
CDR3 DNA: TGTGCCGTCTCCCCGGGACTAGCGGGATTAAATGAGCAGTTCTTC

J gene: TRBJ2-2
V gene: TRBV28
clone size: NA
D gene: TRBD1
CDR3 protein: CASRTPGQGKAGELFF
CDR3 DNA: TGTGCCAGCAGAACACCGGGACAGGGGAAGGCCGGGGAGCTGTTTTTT

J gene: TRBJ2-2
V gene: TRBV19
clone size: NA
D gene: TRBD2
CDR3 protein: CASSMGLAGGNTGELFF
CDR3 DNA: TGTGCCAGTAGTATGGGGCTAGCGGGAGGTAACACCGGGGAGCTGTTTTTT

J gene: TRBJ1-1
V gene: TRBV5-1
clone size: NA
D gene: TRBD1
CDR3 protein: CASSYQGAEDAFF
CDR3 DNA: TGCGCCAGCAGCTACCAGGGGGCGGAGGATGCTTTCTTT

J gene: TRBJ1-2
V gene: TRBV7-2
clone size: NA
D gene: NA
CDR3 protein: CASSLRQDPSGGYTF
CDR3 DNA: TGTGCCAGCAGCCTGCGACAGGACCCCTCTGGGGGCTACACCTTC

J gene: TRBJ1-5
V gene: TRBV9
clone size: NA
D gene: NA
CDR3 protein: CASSADSGSEIQPQHF
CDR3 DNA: TGTGCCAGCAGCGCCGACTCCGGGAGCGAGATCCAGCCCCAGCATTTT

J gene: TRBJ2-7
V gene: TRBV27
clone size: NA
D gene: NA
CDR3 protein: CASSQQGEQYF
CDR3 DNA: TGTGCCAGCAGTCAGCAGGGAGAGCAGTACTTC

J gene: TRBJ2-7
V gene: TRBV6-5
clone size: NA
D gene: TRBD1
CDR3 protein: CASISGGYEQYF
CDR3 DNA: TGTGCCAGCATCTCAGGGGGCTACGAGCAGTACTTC

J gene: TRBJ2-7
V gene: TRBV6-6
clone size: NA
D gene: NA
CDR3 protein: CASSSGSDYEQYF
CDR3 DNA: TGTGCCAGCAGTTCGGGTTCGGACTACGAGCAGTACTTC

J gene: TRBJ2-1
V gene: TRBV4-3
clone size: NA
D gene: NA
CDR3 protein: CASSQVPDGAYNEQFF
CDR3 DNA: TGCGCCAGCAGCCAAGTTCCGGACGGGGCCTACAATGAGCAGTTCTTC

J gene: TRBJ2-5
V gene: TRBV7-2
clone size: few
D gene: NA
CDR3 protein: CASSLTIQETQYF
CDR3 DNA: TGTGCCAGCAGCTTAACTATTCAAGAGACCCAGTACTTC

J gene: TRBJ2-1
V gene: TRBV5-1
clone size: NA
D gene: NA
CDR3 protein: CASSLNKAGIYSNEQFF
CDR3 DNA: TGCGCCAGCAGCTTAAACAAAGCGGGCATTTACTCCAATGAGCAGTTCTTC

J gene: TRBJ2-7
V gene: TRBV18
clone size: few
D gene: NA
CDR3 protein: CASSPGQNYEQYF
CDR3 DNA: TGTGCCAGCTCACCAGGGCAGAACTACGAGCAGTACTTC

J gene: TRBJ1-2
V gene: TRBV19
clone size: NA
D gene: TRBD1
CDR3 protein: CASTMDLGTGAIYTF
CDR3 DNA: TGTGCCAGTACCATGGATCTGGGGACAGGGGCGATCTACACCTTC

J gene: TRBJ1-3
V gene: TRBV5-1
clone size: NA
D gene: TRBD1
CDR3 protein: CASRVPGGPGNTIYF
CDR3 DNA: TGCGCCAGCAGAGTACCAGGGGGGCCAGGAAACACCATATATTTT

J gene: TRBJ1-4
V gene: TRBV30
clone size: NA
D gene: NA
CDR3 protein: CAWGGMNEKLFF
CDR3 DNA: TGTGCCTGGGGAGGGATGAATGAAAAACTGTTTTTT

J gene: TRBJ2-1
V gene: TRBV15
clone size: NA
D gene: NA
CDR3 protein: CATSRAGLLGGGWQFF
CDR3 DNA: TGTGCCACCAGCAGGGCAGGACTCTTGGGGGGGGGCTGGCAGTTCTTC

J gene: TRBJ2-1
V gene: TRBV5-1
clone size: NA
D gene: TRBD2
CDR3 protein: CASSLHSGGDPRYNEQFF
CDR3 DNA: TGCGCCAGCAGCTTACATAGCGGGGGGGACCCAAGATACAATGAGCAGTTCTTC

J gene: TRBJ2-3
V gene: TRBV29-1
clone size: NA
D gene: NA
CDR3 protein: CSVESGADTQYF
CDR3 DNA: TGCAGCGTTGAATCAGGTGCAGATACGCAGTATTTT

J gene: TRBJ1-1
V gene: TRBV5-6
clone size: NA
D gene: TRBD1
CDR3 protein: CASRLRAGTGVFTEAFF
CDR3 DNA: TGTGCCAGCAGGTTGCGAGCGGGGACAGGGGTTTTCACTGAAGCTTTCTTT

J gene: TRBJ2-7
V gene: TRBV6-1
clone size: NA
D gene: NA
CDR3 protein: CASSEALPLVGTTYEQYF
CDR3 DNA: TGTGCCAGCAGTGAAGCGCTTCCGTTAGTCGGGACAACCTACGAGCAGTACTTC